The clone carrying this TCR beta chain was counted only a few times. Original data processing: Amplification from reference gene primers served as the basis for estimated nucleated cell counts. Method: immunoSEQ multiplex PCR; TCRdb's copy keeps in-frame clones and lacks some. The V and J calls and clone size come from that table; D and trimming were worked out from the DNA. The sample records around 170,000 clones, about four fifths being singletons. These data are taken from a study of blood T cell repertoires in COVID-19. Across the whole study: Samples representing acute and convalescent COVID-19 were sourced from the United States, Italy and Spain. The analysed material was cDNA or gDNA that came from T cells, B-cell-depleted T cells, or PBMCs.

Germline CDR1 LGHNA, CDR2 YNFKEQ. CDR3 length: 11 residues. Trimming stripped 0 bases from V and 6 bases from J, with 3 bases between. The source is a man between 70 and 80 years old with active or convalescent COVID-19. Sequencing was performed on peripheral blood. The rearrangement joins TRBV4-2 to TRBJ2-7; no definite D call. CDR3 region: CASSQEAEQYF. The CDR3 nucleotides read TGTGCCAGCAGCCAAGAGGCCGAGCAGTACTTC.